This TCR beta chain was captured by sequencing in a study of CD8 T cells in Susac syndrome. Reverse transcription used about 0.45 to 1 ug RNA and random hexamers. With immunoSEQ multiplex PCR, TCR beta CDR3 was amplified across 54 Vbeta and 13 Jbeta. One entry per CDR3 protein results from TCRdb running MiXCR on the immunoSEQ multiplex PCR reads. The sample lists 50,000 or so distinct CDR3 sequences; 93% were seen once. It was negative isolation that provided the CD8+ and CD4+ T cells, whereas TEMRA cells were enriched by FACS. From germline, CDR1 is DFQATT and CDR2 SNEGSKA (reference sequence). V lost 5 bases and J lost 0, with 8 bases in between. The CDR3 covers 13 residues.

The sequencing sample was made of CD8+ T cells from PBMCs. The V gene is TRBV20-1, the J gene TRBJ1-3, with D unclear. This TCR was sampled from a human donor in good health. CDR3 in amino acids: CSALEYSGNTIYF. CDR3 in DNA: TGCAGTGCTCTAGAATACTCTGGAAACACCATATATTTT.